The 12 T cell receptor beta chains reported below all come from one sample, sequenced in a study of graft-versus-host responses after intestinal transplantation. Sequencing used immunoSEQ multiplex PCR; TCRdb keeps in-frame clones, though not all of them. The table shows some 41,000 clones, with 93% occurring only once. Sequences were derived from PBMCs, sampled 700 to 750 days after intestinal transplantation. The receptors come from a human patient who received an intestinal transplant, so some T cells may come from the graft donor.

This clone was detected once. This chain links TRBV6-5 with TRBJ1-2, with D unresolved. The germline CDR1 and CDR2 sequences are MNHEY and SVGAGI. CDR3 size: 15 residues. Trimming took off 0 bases at V and 5 bases at J, with 13 bases between the two ends. The CDR3 DNA is TGTGCCAGCAGTTACTCGCGGGCCCTCCTGTATGGCTACACCTTC. As protein: CASSYSRALLYGYTF.

This clone is a singleton in its sample. This chain links TRBV6-5 with TRBJ2-3; D may match TRBD1 or TRBD2 (6 bases each). The CDR3 extends over 16 amino acids. The germline V gene encodes CDR1 MNHEY and CDR2 SVGAGI. The V gene lost 0 bases and the J gene lost 4 bases, with 14 bases spanning the gap. The CDR3 reads CASSYSGLGGPDTQYF. In DNA form, the CDR3 reads TGTGCCAGCAGTTACTCAGGGCTGGGGGGCCCAGATACGCAGTATTTT.

The rearrangement joins TRBV6-6 to TRBJ2-6; D is possibly TRBD1 (5 bases). V lost 0 bases and J 2 bases, leaving 8 bases between the germline ends. This CDR3 has 16 residues. CDR1 is MNHNY, CDR2 SVGAGI, per germline (reference sequence). The DNA for the CDR3 is TGTGCCAGCAGTTACTCGCAGGGAACTGGGGCCAACGTCCTGACTTTC. It codes for CASSYSQGTGANVLTF.

This chain uses TRBV5-1 with TRBJ2-3; D is tentatively TRBD1 or TRBD2 (5 bases each). V was clipped by 7 bases and J by 1 base, with 13 bases between them. The CDR3 consists of 14 residues. Germline loops: CDR1 SGHRS, CDR2 YFSETQ. In DNA form, the CDR3 reads TGCGCCAGCCGAAGTGGGACCCGCACAGATACGCAGTATTTT. Its translation: CASRSGTRTDTQYF.

This clone was counted only a few times. The chain has TRBV19 and TRBJ2-3; D perhaps matches TRBD2 (6 bases). Germline values: CDR1 LNHDA, CDR2 SQIVND (reference sequence). The V gene lost 3 bases and the J gene lost 0 bases, with 10 bases spanning the gap. The CDR3 contains 15 residues. CDR3 DNA sequence: TGTGCCAGTAGTATTAATGCGGGGAGCACAGATACGCAGTATTTT. Translation gives CASSINAGSTDTQYF.

J is TRBJ2-3 and V is TRBV25-1; 8 bases map to TRBD1. After removal of 7 bases from V and 1 base from J, the junction contained 1 base not matched to a gene. This CDR3 comprises 13 residues. Germline lookup yields CDR1 MGHDK and CDR2 SYGVNS. CDR3 coding DNA: TGTGCCAGCAACAGGGGGGGCACAGATACGCAGTATTTT. It encodes CASNRGGTDTQYF.

V usage is TRBV11-1 and J usage is TRBJ1-1; D gene uncertain. The length of the CDR3 is 14 residues. Germline-derived CDR1 and CDR2 are SGHAT and FQDESV (reference sequence). V shed 5 bases and J shed 1 base, with 11 bases lying between them. CDR3 in amino acids: CASSHRSGNTEAFF. CDR3 DNA: TGTGCCAGCAGCCATCGGTCGGGGAACACTGAAGCTTTCTTT.

The rearrangement uses TRBV19 and TRBJ2-3; D perhaps matches TRBD2 (6 bases). The CDR3 contains 12 residues. Per germline, CDR1 LNHDA and CDR2 SQIVND (reference sequence). Trimming cost V 7 bases and J 3 bases, with 8 bases left between them. The CDR3 is CASIGTTDTQYF. As DNA, the CDR3 is TGTGCCAGTATAGGGACTACAGATACGCAGTATTTT.

This chain uses TRBV13 with TRBJ2-5; TRBD2 is a possible D gene (6 bases). The V end was cut by 2 bases, the J end by 11 bases, with 21 bases between. The CDR3 runs to 15 residues. Germline CDR1 is PRHDT and CDR2 is FYEKMQ (reference sequence). CDR3 nucleotide sequence: TGTGCCAGCAGCTTACCGACGACAGCGCCGGGGGAGCAGTACTTC. Amino acid sequence: CASSLPTTAPGEQYF. Supplemented by reference TRBV13 and TRBJ2-5, the full variable domain reads AAGVIQSPRHLIKEKRETATLKCYPIPRHDTVYWYQQGPGQDPQFLISFYEKMQSDKGSIPDRFSAQQFSDYHSELNMSSLELGDSALYFCASSLPTTAPGEQYFGPGTRLLVL.

This chain joins TRBV6-6 and TRBJ2-1; 11 bases are a match to TRBD2. V lost 7 bases, J lost 8 bases, and 10 bases stayed unmatched. Germline CDR1 and CDR2: MNHNY and SVGAGI (reference sequence). The CDR3 totals 15 residues. Here the CDR3 reads CASTLSGRAFDEQFF. CDR3 nucleotides: TGTGCCAGCACCCTTAGCGGGAGGGCCTTCGATGAGCAGTTCTTC.

The chain couples TRBV2 to TRBJ1-5; 9 bases fit TRBD1. After removal of 3 bases from V and 2 bases from J, the junction contained 8 bases not matched to a gene. CDR3 size: 17 residues. Germline loops: CDR1 SNHLY, CDR2 FYNNEI. CDR3 in amino acids: CASSDPLQGAGNQPQHF. The CDR3 DNA reads as TGTGCCAGCAGTGATCCCCTACAGGGGGCGGGCAATCAGCCCCAGCATTTT.

V and J are TRBV9 and TRBJ2-4, with D maybe TRBD1 (6 bases). The V end was cut by 0 bases, the J end by 8 bases, with 9 bases between. The CDR3 has 13 amino acids. Germline-derived CDR1 and CDR2 are SGDLS and YYNGEE. In DNA form, the CDR3 reads TGTGCCAGCAGCGTAGACAGGGTTGACATTCAGTACTTC. Its translation: CASSVDRVDIQYF. Full variable domain (rest looked up from reference TRBV9 and TRBJ2-4): DSGVTQTPKHLITATGQRVTLRCSPRSGDLSVYWYQQSLDQGLQFLIQYYNGEERAKGNILERFSAQQFPDLHSELNLSSLELGDSALYFCASSVDRVDIQYFGAGTRLSVL.